This T cell receptor (beta chain) is drawn from a study of blood T cells in healthy people across ages. Germline CDR1 is MGHRA and CDR2 is YSYEKL. This CDR3 is 14 amino acids long. The germline V and J ends were trimmed by 2 bases and 8 bases, with 15 bases remaining between them. Primed by a sample-barcoded 5' primer and a J-beta primer mix, a second PCR proceeded for roughly 6 to 12 cycles. TCRdb analysed the 5' RACE reads with MiXCR anew, one entry per CDR3 protein. Seen here are 1,500,000 or so distinct CDR3 sequences, approximately 43% observed once, and the top ten hold under 5%. This rearrangement joins TRBV4-1 to TRBJ1-2, with D uncertain. Sequenced sample: blood. This sequence was found in a woman aged 18-29 years in good health. In DNA form, the CDR3 reads TGCGCCAGCAGCCAACCCAATGATCCTTCAGGCTACACCTTC. Encoded protein: CASSQPNDPSGYTF.